This TCR beta chain was obtained from a study of tumor-infiltrating lymphocytes in localized non-small cell lung cancer. Study-level points and caveats: No T-cell fraction difference was seen between IM1 and IM2 tumors. Technical variation could not be separated from intratumor heterogeneity here. Tumor T-cell fraction was not associated with recurrence-free survival.

This CDR3 has 15 residues. V was trimmed by 0 bases and J by 3 bases, leaving 13 bases between them. Germline assignment: CDR1 SGHRS and CDR2 YFSETQ. Only a few counts were recorded for this clone. Antigen specificity is unknown. Repertoires were generated with immunoSEQ multiplex PCR, while TCRdb's copy carries only in-frame clones and drops some. Of 15,000 to 20,000 clones in the sample, under 80% were seen once. The sample was lung tumor tissue. This chain connects TRBV5-1 to TRBJ2-7, with a tentative D call TRBD1 (5 bases). The clonotype originates from a human donor with non-small cell lung cancer. In DNA, the CDR3 is TGCGCCAGCAGCTTGGCCGAGCAGGGCTTCTACGAGCAGTACTTC. Translated, it gives CASSLAEQGFYEQYF.